This TCR beta chain was observed in a study of graft-versus-host responses after intestinal transplantation. Across the study: Multivisceral, liver-intestinal, or isolated intestinal transplants were received by the recipients. Each recipient received anti-thymocyte globulin induction, then tacrolimus and steroids for roughly 3 years.

Worth noting for this clone: Its target is unknown.

The V gene lost 4 bases and the J gene lost 1 base, with 14 bases spanning the gap. Germline assignment: CDR1 SGHRS and CDR2 YFSETQ. The CDR3 contains 15 residues. Regarding the study as a whole: The study found high graft-versus-host to host-versus-graft clonal ratios in allografts of patients with graft-donor T cell macrochimerism. Recipient bone marrow held GvH clones, some seen earlier in ileum or blood.

This table comes from immunoSEQ multiplex PCR, and its TCRdb copy is limited to in-frame clones, with some not included. The table includes roughly 81,000 clones, around 80% detected once. This TCR derives from a human donor who received an intestinal transplant. The chain couples TRBV5-1 to TRBJ1-1; no clear D. The sample here was unstimulated CD4+ T cells sorted from spleen or lymph node cells, taken before intestinal transplant. The CDR3 bases are TGCGCCAGCAGCGGCCGGGGTATCCGGAACACTGAAGCTTTCTTT. As protein: CASSGRGIRNTEAFF.